This T cell receptor beta chain emerged from a study of T cell responses to AZD1222 COVID-19 vaccine. Sequencing was performed with immunoSEQ multiplex PCR; in TCRdb, only in-frame clones are kept and a portion is missing. The sample holds tens of thousands of clones, 65% to 85% seen once. The CDR3 totals 15 residues. The germline V gene has CDR1 KGHSH and CDR2 LQKENI. The germline V and J ends were trimmed by 3 bases and 2 bases, with 11 bases remaining between them. The sample was peripheral blood, taken 28 days after the second AZD1222 dose. The receptor's source is an adult who received the AZD1222 COVID-19 vaccine. This chain joins TRBV18 and TRBJ2-1, with D possibly being TRBD2 (7 bases). The CDR3 nucleotides read TGTGCCAGCTCACCCGCGGGGGCTACCTACAATGAGCAGTTCTTC. Protein sequence: CASSPAGATYNEQFF.